The rows below give T cell receptor beta chains drawn from one sample of a study of chronic HIV infection and antiretroviral therapy. TCRdb reprocessed the 5' RACE reads via MiXCR and lists one record per CDR3 protein. The sample has some 46,000 distinct CDR3 sequences, about 19% seen once. Input material: peripheral blood. These receptors were collected from an adult who had HIV and had not received antiretroviral therapy, or was an uninfected healthy control (not recorded which). Both conserved end residues are part of each CDR3. A D gene is named only where the DNA matches it firmly. Only part of the rows carry a size: once, few, many, or a class if the clone is expanded.

>TRBJ2-3|NA|NA|TRBV14
CASSQDIADTQYF
TGTGCCAGCAGCCAAGATATAGCAGATACGCAGTATTTT
>TRBJ1-1|NA|NA|TRBV6-2/TRBV6-3
CASSYTWSLLSMNTEAFF
TGTGCCAGCAGTTACACGTGGTCCCTCCTTAGCATGAACACTGAAGCTTTCTTT
>TRBJ2-1|TRBD2|few|TRBV24-1
CATSDSGTSGRAKISYNEQFF
TGTGCCACCAGTGATTCCGGGACTAGCGGGAGGGCCAAGATCTCCTACAATGAGCAGTTCTTC
>TRBJ1-2|NA|NA|TRBV6-5
CASSYPGRYGYTF
TGTGCCAGCAGTTACCCGGGGCGGTATGGCTACACCTTC
>TRBJ1-2|NA|many|TRBV28
CASSPSPGTTFSHGYTF
TGTGCCAGCAGTCCTAGTCCCGGGACAACCTTCTCCCATGGCTACACCTTC
>TRBJ2-1|NA|few|TRBV20-1
CSAREGGTSYNEQFF
TGCAGTGCTAGAGAGGGAGGAACCTCCTACAATGAGCAGTTCTTC
>TRBJ2-1|TRBD2|few|TRBV27
CASSLAGTSGWALVSDEQFF
TGTGCCAGCAGTTTGGCCGGGACTAGCGGGTGGGCCCTAGTGTCCGATGAGCAGTTCTTC
>TRBJ2-3|NA|few|TRBV5-1
CASSLRPTDTQYF
TGCGCCAGCAGCTTGCGCCCGACAGATACGCAGTATTTT
>TRBJ2-4|TRBD1|NA|TRBV7-9
CASSKPTGTDVKNIQYF
TGTGCCAGCAGCAAACCCACCGGGACAGATGTCAAAAACATTCAGTACTTC
>TRBJ2-7|TRBD1|NA|TRBV28
CASSPYEDRGYYEQYF
TGTGCCAGCAGTCCTTACGAGGACAGGGGGTACTACGAGCAGTACTTC